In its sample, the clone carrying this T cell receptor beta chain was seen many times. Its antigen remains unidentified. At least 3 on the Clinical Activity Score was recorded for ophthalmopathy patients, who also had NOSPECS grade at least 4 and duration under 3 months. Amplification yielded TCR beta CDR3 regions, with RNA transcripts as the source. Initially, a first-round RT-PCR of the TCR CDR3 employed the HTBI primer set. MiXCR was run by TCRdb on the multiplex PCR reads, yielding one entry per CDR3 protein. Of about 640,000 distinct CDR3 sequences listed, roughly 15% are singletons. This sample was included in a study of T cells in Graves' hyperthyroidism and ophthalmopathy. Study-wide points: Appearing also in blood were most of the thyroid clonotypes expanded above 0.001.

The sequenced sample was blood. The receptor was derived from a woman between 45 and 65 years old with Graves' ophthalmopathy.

CDR3 sequence: CASSETNTEAFF. CDR3 in DNA: TGTGCCAGCAGTGAAACGAACACTGAAGCTTTCTTT. The rearrangement joins TRBV2 to TRBJ1-1; D is ambiguous. This CDR3 has 12 amino acids. The V end lost 2 bases, the J end lost 1 base, and 2 bases lay between the germline ends. Germline V lookup: CDR1 SNHLY, CDR2 FYNNEI.